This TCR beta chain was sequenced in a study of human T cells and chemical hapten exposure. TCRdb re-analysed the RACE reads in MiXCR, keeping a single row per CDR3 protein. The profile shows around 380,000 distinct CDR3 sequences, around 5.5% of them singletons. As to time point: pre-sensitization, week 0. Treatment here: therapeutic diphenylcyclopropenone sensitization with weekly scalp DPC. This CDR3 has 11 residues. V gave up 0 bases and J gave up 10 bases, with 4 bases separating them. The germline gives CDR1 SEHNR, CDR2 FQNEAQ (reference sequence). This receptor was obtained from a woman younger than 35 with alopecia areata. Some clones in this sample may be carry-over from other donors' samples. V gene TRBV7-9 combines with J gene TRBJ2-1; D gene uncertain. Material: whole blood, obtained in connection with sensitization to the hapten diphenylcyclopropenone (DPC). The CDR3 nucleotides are TGTGCCAGCAGCTTAGCGAGGGAGCAGTTCTTC. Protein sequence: CASSLAREQFF.